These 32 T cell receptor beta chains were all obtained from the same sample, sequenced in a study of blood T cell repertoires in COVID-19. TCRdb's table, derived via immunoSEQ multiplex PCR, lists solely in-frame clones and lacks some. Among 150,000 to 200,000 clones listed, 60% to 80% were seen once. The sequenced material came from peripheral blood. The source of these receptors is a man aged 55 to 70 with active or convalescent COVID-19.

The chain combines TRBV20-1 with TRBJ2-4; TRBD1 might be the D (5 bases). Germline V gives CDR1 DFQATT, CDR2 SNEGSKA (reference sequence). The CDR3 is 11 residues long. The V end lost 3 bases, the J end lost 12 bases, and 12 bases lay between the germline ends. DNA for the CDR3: TGCAGTGCTAGTAACAGGAGTGGTCAGTACTTC. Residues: CSASNRSGQYF.

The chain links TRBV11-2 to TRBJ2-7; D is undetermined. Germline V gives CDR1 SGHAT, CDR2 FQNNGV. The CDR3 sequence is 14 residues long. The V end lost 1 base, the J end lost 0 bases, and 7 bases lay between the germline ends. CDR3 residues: CASSLVALSYEQYF. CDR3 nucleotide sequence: TGTGCCAGCAGCTTAGTAGCCCTCTCCTACGAGCAGTACTTC.

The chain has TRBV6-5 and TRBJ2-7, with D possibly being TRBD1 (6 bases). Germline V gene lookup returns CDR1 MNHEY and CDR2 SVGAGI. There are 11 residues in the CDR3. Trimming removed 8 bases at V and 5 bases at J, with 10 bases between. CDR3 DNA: TGTGCCAGCCTCGCAGGGGACGAGCAGTACTTC. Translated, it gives CASLAGDEQYF.

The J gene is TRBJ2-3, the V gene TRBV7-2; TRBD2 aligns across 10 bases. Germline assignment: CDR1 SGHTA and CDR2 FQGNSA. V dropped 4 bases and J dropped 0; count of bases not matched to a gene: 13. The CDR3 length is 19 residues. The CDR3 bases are TGTGCCAGCAGCTCCCGGAGGGGAGGGACTAGCGCGAGCACAGATACGCAGTATTTT. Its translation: CASSSRRGGTSASTDTQYF.

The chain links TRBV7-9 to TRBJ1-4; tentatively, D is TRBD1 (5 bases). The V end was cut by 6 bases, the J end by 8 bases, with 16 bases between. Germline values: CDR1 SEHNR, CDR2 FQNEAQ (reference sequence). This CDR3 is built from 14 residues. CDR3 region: CASRQGSGKEKLFF. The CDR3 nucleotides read TGTGCCAGCAGGCAGGGAAGCGGGAAAGAAAAACTGTTTTTT.

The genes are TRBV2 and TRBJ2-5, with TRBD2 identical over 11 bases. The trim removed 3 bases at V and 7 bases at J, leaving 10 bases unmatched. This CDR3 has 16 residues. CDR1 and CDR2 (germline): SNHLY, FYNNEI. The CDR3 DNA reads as TGTGCCAGCAGTGATACGGGACTAGCGGTTAAGGGGACCCAGTACTTC. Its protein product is CASSDTGLAVKGTQYF. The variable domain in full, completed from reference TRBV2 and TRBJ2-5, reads EPEVTQTPSHQVTQMGQEVILRCVPISNHLYFYWYRQILGQKVEFLVSFYNNEISEKSEIFDDQFSVERPDGSNFTLKIRSTKLEDSAMYFCASSDTGLAVKGTQYFGPGTRLLVL.

This CDR3 reads CATSMMGLATSSYNEQFF. CDR3 bases: TGTGCCACCAGTATGATGGGCCTAGCGACTAGCTCCTACAATGAGCAGTTCTTC. This chain joins TRBV15 and TRBJ2-1; D possibly corresponds to TRBD2 (6 bases). V was pared by 6 bases and J by 0 bases, with 21 bases between. The CDR3 spans 18 residues. Germline CDR1 and CDR2: LNHNV and YYDKDF (reference sequence). The full variable domain, in which reference TRBV15 and TRBJ2-1 provide the parts outside the CDR3, is DAMVIQNPRYQVTQFGKPVTLSCSQTLNHNVMYWYQQKSSQAPKLLFHYYDKDFNNEADTPDNFQSRRPNTSFCFLDIRSPGLGDTAMYLCATSMMGLATSSYNEQFFGPGTRLTVL.

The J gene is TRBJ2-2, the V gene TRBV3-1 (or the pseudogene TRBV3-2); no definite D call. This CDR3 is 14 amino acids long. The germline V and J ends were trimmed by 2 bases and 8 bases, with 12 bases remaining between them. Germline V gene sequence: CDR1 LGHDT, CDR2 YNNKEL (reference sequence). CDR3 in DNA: TGTGCCAGCAGCCAATCGGGTTCCGGGGGGGAGCTGTTTTTT. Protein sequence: CASSQSGSGGELFF.

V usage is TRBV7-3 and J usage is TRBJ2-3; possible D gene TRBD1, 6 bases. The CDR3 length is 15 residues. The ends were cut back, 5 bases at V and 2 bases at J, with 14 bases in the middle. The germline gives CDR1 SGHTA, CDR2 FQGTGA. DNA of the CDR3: TGTGCCAGCAGCGCGACAGGAAGTTTCACAGATACGCAGTATTTT. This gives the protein CASSATGSFTDTQYF.

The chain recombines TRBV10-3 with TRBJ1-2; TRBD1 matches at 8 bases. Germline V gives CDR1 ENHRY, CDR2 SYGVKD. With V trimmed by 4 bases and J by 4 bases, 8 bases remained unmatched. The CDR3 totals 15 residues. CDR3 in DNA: TGTGCCATCAGTGGGGGCTCAACAGGGGGCTATGGCTACACCTTC. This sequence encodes CAISGGSTGGYGYTF.

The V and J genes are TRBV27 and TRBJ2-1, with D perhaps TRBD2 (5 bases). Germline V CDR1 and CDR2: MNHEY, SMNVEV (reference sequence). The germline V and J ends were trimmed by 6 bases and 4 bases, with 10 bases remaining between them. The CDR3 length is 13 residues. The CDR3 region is CASRPRAYNEQFF. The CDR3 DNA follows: TGTGCCAGCAGGCCGAGGGCTTACAATGAGCAGTTCTTC.

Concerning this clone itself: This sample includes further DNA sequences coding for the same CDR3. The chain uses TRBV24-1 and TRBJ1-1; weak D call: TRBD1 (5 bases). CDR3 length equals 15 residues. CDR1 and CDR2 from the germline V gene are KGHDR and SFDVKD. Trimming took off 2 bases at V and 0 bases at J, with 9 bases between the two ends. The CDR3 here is CATSDSRGLNTEAFF. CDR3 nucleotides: TGTGCCACCAGTGATTCGCGGGGCTTGAACACTGAAGCTTTCTTT.

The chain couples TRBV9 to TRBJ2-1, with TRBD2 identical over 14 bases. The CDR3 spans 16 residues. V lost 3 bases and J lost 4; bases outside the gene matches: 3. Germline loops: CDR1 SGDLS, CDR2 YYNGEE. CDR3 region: CASSGTSGRTYNEQFF. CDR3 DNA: TGTGCCAGCAGCGGGACTAGCGGGAGGACATACAATGAGCAGTTCTTC.

CDR3 sequence reads: CASSLSSGRQDNEQFF. In nucleotides, the CDR3 is TGTGCCAGCAGCTTGTCCTCGGGACGACAGGACAATGAGCAGTTCTTC. The chain links TRBV7-2 to TRBJ2-1, with D possibly being TRBD1 (6 bases). Per the germline V gene, CDR1 is SGHTA and CDR2 is FQGNSA. CDR3 length: 16 residues. The V and J ends lost 3 bases and 5 bases respectively, with 17 bases between them. Full variable domain (remainder filled in from reference TRBV7-2 and TRBJ2-1): GAGVSQSPSNKVTEKGKDVELRCDPISGHTALYWYRQSLGQGLEFLIYFQGNSAPDKSGLPSDRFSAERTGGSVSTLTIQRTQQEDSAVYLCASSLSSGRQDNEQFFGPGTRLTVL.

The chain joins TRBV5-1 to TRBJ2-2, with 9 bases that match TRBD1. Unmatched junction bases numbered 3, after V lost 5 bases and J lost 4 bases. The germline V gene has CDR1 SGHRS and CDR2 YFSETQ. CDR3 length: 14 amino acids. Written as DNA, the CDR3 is TGCGCCAGCAGAAGGGGACAGGGCACCGGGGAGCTGTTTTTT. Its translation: CASRRGQGTGELFF.

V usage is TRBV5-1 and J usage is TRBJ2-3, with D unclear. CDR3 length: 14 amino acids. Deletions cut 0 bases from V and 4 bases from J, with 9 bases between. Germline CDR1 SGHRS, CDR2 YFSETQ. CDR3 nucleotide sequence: TGCGCCAGCAGCTTGGCAAAGCGATCAGATACGCAGTATTTT. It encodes CASSLAKRSDTQYF.

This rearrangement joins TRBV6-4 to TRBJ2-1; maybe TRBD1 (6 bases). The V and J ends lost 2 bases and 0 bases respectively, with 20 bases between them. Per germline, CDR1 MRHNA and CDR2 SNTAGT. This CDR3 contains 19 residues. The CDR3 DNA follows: TGTGCCAGCAGTGACAAGTACAGGGCCCCCTTGAGCTCCTACAATGAGCAGTTCTTC. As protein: CASSDKYRAPLSSYNEQFF.

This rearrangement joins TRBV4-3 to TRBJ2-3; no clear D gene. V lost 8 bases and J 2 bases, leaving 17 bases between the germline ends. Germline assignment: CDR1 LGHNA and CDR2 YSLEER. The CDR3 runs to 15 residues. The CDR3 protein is CASFSLREFTDTQYF. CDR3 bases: TGCGCCAGCTTTTCCCTTAGAGAATTCACAGATACGCAGTATTTT.

The CDR3 DNA is TGTGCCAGCAGTGAAGCGGGGGGCCGGACGGGGAAATACGAGCAGTACTTC. Protein product: CASSEAGGRTGKYEQYF. The chain employs TRBV25-1 and TRBJ2-7; 8 bases line up with TRBD2. This CDR3 region has 17 residues. After removal of 2 bases from V and 4 bases from J, the junction contained 13 bases not matched to a gene. Germline CDR1 is MGHDK and CDR2 is SYGVNS.

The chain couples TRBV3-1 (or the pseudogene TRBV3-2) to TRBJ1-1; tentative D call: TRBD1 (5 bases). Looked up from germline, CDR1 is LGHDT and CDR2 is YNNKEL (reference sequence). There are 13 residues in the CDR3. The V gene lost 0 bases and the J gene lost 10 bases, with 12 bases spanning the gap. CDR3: CASSQDAGPRAFF. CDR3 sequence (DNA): TGTGCCAGCAGCCAAGATGCGGGGCCCCGAGCTTTCTTT.

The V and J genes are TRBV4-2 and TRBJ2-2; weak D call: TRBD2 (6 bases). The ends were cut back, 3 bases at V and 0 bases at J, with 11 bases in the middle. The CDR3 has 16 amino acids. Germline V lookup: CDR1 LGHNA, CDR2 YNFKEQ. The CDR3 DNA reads TGTGCCAGCAGCCAGTCTCTAGCGACGAACACCGGGGAGCTGTTTTTT. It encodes CASSQSLATNTGELFF.

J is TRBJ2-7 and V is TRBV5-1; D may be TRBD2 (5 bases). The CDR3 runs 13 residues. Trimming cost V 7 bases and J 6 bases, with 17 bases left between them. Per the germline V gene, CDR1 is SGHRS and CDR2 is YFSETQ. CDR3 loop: CASSGSSFLEQYF. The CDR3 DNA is TGCGCCAGCTCGGGCTCTAGCTTCCTCGAGCAGTACTTC.

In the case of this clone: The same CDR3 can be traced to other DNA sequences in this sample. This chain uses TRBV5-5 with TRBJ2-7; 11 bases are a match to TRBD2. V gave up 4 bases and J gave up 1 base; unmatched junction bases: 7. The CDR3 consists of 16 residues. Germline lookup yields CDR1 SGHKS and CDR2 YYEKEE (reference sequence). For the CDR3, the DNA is TGTGCCAGCAGCCCAAGACTAGCGGGATCTTCCTACGAGCAGTACTTC. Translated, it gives CASSPRLAGSSYEQYF.

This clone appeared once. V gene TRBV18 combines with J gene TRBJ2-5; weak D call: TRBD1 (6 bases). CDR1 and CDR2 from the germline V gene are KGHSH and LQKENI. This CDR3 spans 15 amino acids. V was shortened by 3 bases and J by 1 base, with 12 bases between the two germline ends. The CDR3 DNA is TGTGCCAGCTCACCTCAGGGGACACGCCAAGAGACCCAGTACTTC. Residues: CASSPQGTRQETQYF.

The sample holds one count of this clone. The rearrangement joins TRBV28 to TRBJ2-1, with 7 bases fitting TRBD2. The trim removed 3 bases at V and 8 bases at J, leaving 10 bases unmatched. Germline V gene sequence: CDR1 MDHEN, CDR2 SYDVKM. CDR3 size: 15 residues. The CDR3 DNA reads TGTGCCAGCAGTTTGGCAGCGGGGTCTACATATGAGCAGTTCTTC. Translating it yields CASSLAAGSTYEQFF.

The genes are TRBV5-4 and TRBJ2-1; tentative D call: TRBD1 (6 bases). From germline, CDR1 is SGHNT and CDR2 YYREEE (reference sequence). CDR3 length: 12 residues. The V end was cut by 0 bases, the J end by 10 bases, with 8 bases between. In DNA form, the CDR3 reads TGTGCCAGCAGCTTGGGTAGGGGGGAGCAGTTCTTC. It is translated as CASSLGRGEQFF.

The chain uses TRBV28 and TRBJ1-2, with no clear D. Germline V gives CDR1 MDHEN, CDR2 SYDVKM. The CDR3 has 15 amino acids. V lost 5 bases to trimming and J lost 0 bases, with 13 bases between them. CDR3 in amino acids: CASSPPWESNYGYTF. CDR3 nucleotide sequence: TGTGCCAGCAGTCCCCCATGGGAGTCTAACTATGGCTACACCTTC.

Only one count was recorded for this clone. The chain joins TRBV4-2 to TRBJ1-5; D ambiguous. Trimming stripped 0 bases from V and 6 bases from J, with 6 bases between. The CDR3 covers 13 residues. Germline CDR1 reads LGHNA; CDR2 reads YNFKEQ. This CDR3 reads CASSQDRGQPQHF. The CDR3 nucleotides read TGTGCCAGCAGCCAAGATCGGGGTCAGCCCCAGCATTTT.

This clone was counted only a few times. The CDR3 DNA is TGTGCCAGCAGCTTCGGACTAGCGGACCAAGAGACCCAGTACTTC. It specifies CASSFGLADQETQYF. This rearrangement joins TRBV9 to TRBJ2-5; TRBD2 matches 10 bases. Trimming cost V 4 bases and J 0 bases; bases outside gene matches: 3. The CDR3 consists of 15 residues. The germline gives CDR1 SGDLS, CDR2 YYNGEE.

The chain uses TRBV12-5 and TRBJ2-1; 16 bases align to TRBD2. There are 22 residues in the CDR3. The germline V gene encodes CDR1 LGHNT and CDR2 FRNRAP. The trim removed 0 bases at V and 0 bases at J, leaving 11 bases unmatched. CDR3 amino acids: CASGLVPIPGLAGGPSYNEQFF. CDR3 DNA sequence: TGTGCTAGTGGTTTGGTGCCTATACCGGGACTAGCGGGAGGGCCCTCCTACAATGAGCAGTTCTTC.

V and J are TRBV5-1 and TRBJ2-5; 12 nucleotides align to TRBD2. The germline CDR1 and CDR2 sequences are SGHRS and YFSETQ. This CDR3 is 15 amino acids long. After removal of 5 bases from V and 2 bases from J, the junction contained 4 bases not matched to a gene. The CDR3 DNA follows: TGCGCCAGCAGTCCCGGGACTAGCGGGCAAGAGACCCAGTACTTC. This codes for CASSPGTSGQETQYF.

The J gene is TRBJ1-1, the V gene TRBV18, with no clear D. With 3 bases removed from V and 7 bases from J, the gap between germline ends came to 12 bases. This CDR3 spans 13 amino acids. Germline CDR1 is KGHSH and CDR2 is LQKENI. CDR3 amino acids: CASSPEIRSEAFF. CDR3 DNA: TGTGCCAGCTCACCGGAGATCCGGAGTGAAGCTTTCTTT.